This T cell receptor (beta chain) stems from a study of T cell clonality in common variable immunodeficiency. Study-level points and caveats: In common variable immunodeficiency, TCR beta chains reportedly carried fewer deletions and N-nucleotide insertions.

With V trimmed by 6 bases and J by 2 bases, 3 bases remained unmatched. In germline, CDR1 is LNHDA, CDR2 SQIVND (reference sequence). The CDR3 extends over 14 amino acids. Comment on this clone: Its antigen is still unknown. The read comes to an end 3 residues before the CDR3 does, leaving the germline J gene to fill in the end.

Here immunoSEQ multiplex PCR was the method, and the copy in TCRdb shows in-frame clones only, minus some. The table lists roughly 13,000 clones, with no singletons. Source material: peripheral blood mononuclear cells. The receptor's source is a human donor with common variable immunodeficiency. This chain links TRBV19 with TRBJ1-2; 10 bases line up with TRBD1. CDR3 DNA (partial): TGTGCCAGTAGGCCGACAGGGGGCAACTATGGC. This codes for CASRPTGGNYG. The complete CDR3 protein is CASRPTGGNYGYTF.